The 21 T cell receptor beta chains in this list originate from one sample, sequenced in a study of Graves' ophthalmopathy and Graves' hyperthyroidism. CDR3 regions of TCR beta were amplified from RNA transcripts. HTBI primers served in a first-round RT-PCR, which a second-round multiplex PCR followed. TCRdb re-analysed the multiplex PCR reads in MiXCR, keeping a single row per CDR3 protein. The table lists about 170,000 distinct CDR3 sequences, over 35% of them singletons, with 5.8% in the top ten. The sample was peripheral blood. The receptors stem from a middle-aged woman with Graves' ophthalmopathy.

The chain couples TRBV10-3 to TRBJ1-2; D is undetermined. Germline lookup yields CDR1 ENHRY and CDR2 SYGVKD. The CDR3 has 14 amino acids. The V gene lost 0 bases and the J gene lost 7 bases, with 12 bases spanning the gap. For the CDR3, the DNA is TGTGCCATCAGTGAGTCGGCGCAGACCTTTGGCTACACCTTC. Translated, it gives CAISESAQTFGYTF.

Points on this clonotype: Relative to the germline gene, one junction end is altered; a read error may explain this. The gene calls are TRBV6-1 and TRBJ1-2; 8 bases map to TRBD1. This CDR3 is built from 13 residues. CDR1 MNHNS and CDR2 SASEGT come from the germline V gene. For the CDR3, the DNA is TGTGCCGGCAGCGACAGGGGCATTGGGGGCTACACCTTC. This gives the protein CAGSDRGIGGYTF.

This clonotype showed up many times. The V and J genes are TRBV24-1 and TRBJ2-5, with 8 positions matching TRBD1. The V gene's germline CDR1 is KGHDR and CDR2 SFDVKD. The junction had 7 bases not matched to a gene; V was cut back by 3 bases and J by 5 bases. The CDR3 extends over 15 amino acids. This CDR3 is CATSDPGQGWETQYF. Here the CDR3 DNA reads TGTGCCACCAGTGATCCCGGACAGGGCTGGGAGACCCAGTACTTC.

This clonotype was counted at least ten times. The chain combines TRBV4-1 with TRBJ2-5; 12 bases line up with TRBD2. CDR3 length equals 16 residues. Germline CDR1 and CDR2: MGHRA and YSYEKL. The junction had 3 bases not matched to a gene; V was cut back by 0 bases and J by 4 bases. The CDR3 reads CASSQDPSGGGETQYF. The CDR3 bases are TGCGCCAGCAGCCAAGATCCTAGCGGGGGGGGAGAGACCCAGTACTTC.

This clonotype was seen just once. The chain carries TRBV6-2 or TRBV6-3 and TRBJ1-5; D uncertain. This CDR3 has 16 residues. V was clipped by 6 bases and J by 0 bases, with 15 bases between them. Germline CDR1 and CDR2: MNHEY and SVGEGT. The CDR3 sequence is CASRQLGKGSNQPQHF. CDR3 coding DNA: TGTGCCAGCAGGCAACTAGGAAAGGGTAGCAATCAGCCCCAGCATTTT.

Ten or more counts support this clonotype. This chain uses TRBV6-2 or TRBV6-3 with TRBJ2-7; unclear D gene. Germline assignment: CDR1 MNHEY and CDR2 SVGEGT. The CDR3 sequence is 14 residues long. Trimming removed 2 bases at V and 1 base at J, with 9 bases between. CDR3 nucleotides: TGTGCCAGCAGTTACCTTGGAGATTCCTACGAGCAGTACTTC. As protein: CASSYLGDSYEQYF.

Here the CDR3 reads CASSLFPPQPQHF. The CDR3 DNA reads as TGTGCCAGCAGCCTGTTCCCCCCCCAGCCCCAGCATTTT. The chain has TRBV28 and TRBJ1-5; D is ambiguous. The CDR3 consists of 13 residues. Trimming stripped 6 bases from V and 7 bases from J, with 13 bases between. CDR1 is MDHEN, CDR2 SYDVKM, per germline.

This clonotype was recorded at least ten times. The J gene is TRBJ1-2, the V gene TRBV3-1, with TRBD1 matching over 9 bases. With V trimmed by 4 bases and J by 4 bases, 1 base remained unmatched. Germline loops: CDR1 LGHDT, CDR2 YNNKEL (reference sequence). This CDR3 comprises 13 residues. Written as DNA, the CDR3 is TGTGCCAGCAGCCTGACAGGGGGCTATGGCTACACCTTC. It specifies CASSLTGGYGYTF.

The rearrangement uses TRBV6-5 and TRBJ2-7, with D maybe TRBD1 (5 bases). Trimming pared 4 bases from V and 3 bases from J, leaving 10 bases between. Germline CDR1 and CDR2: MNHEY and SVGAGI. CDR3 size: 13 residues. Here the CDR3 DNA reads TGTGCCAGCAGTTTGACAGATTACTACGAGCAGTACTTC. It translates to CASSLTDYYEQYF.

This rearrangement joins TRBV7-9 to TRBJ1-1, with D tentatively TRBD1 (5 bases). The CDR3 extends over 13 amino acids. The V and J ends lost 6 bases and 1 base respectively, with 9 bases between them. Germline CDR1 and CDR2: SEHNR and FQNEAQ (reference sequence). This CDR3 reads CASRGVSNTEAFF. In DNA form, the CDR3 reads TGTGCCAGCAGGGGGGTGTCGAACACTGAAGCTTTCTTT.

This clonotype occurred many times. V usage is TRBV12-3 or TRBV12-4 and J usage is TRBJ1-2; D uncertain. The germline V and J ends were trimmed by 1 base and 4 bases, with 10 bases remaining between them. The CDR3 covers 14 residues. The CDR3 loop is CASSLGATSYGYTF. The CDR3 DNA sequence: TGTGCCAGCAGTTTAGGTGCCACTAGCTATGGCTACACCTTC.

This clonotype was detected ten times or more. The J gene is TRBJ2-5, the V gene TRBV3-1; TRBD2 might be the D (6 bases). The CDR3 consists of 14 residues. Germline V gives CDR1 LGHDT, CDR2 YNNKEL (reference sequence). V dropped 1 base and J dropped 1 base, with 7 bases sitting between them. CDR3 sequence reads: CASSQGGGQETQYF. The CDR3 coding sequence is TGTGCCAGCAGCCAAGGGGGAGGCCAAGAGACCCAGTACTTC.

This clonotype was seen many times. The chain carries TRBV6-1 and TRBJ1-1; D possibly corresponds to TRBD1 (6 bases). The V end was cut by 10 bases, the J end by 0 bases, with 15 bases between. In germline, CDR1 is MNHNS, CDR2 SASEGT. There are 14 residues in the CDR3. CDR3 region: CATVLTGMNTEAFF. CDR3 coding DNA: TGTGCCACCGTCCTGACAGGAATGAACACTGAAGCTTTCTTT.

In nucleotides, the CDR3 is TGTGCCAGCAGACACAGGACAGGGGACTATGGCTACACCTTC. The encoded protein is CASRHRTGDYGYTF. The chain has TRBV12-3 or TRBV12-4 and TRBJ1-2; 9 bases agree with TRBD1. The V gene end was trimmed by 6 bases and the J gene end by 3 bases; junction bases not matched to a gene: 5. This CDR3 is 14 amino acids long.

This chain connects TRBV30 to TRBJ2-7; the match to TRBD1 covers 10 bases. Germline V gene sequence: CDR1 GTSNPN, CDR2 SVGIG (reference sequence). After removal of 2 bases from V and 5 bases from J, the junction contained 3 bases not matched to a gene. This CDR3 comprises 13 residues. CDR3 nucleotide sequence: TGTGCCTGGAGTAGACAGGGGGCCCACGAGCAGTACTTC. Protein product: CAWSRQGAHEQYF. Full variable domain (rest looked up from reference TRBV30 and TRBJ2-7): SQTIHQWPATLVQPVGSPLSLECTVEGTSNPNLYWYRQAAGRGLQLLFYSVGIGQISSEVPQNLSASRPQDRQFILSSKKLLLSDSGFYLCAWSRQGAHEQYFGPGTRLTVT.

This clonotype has at least ten counts. V gene TRBV12-3 or TRBV12-4 combines with J gene TRBJ2-5, with 8 positions matching TRBD1. V shed 5 bases and J 3 bases; nucleotides not matched to a gene: 11. The CDR3 is made up of 16 amino acids. The CDR3 DNA reads TGTGCCAGCAGTAAGGGACAGGAGGGCGACAAAGAGACCCAGTACTTC. It translates to CASSKGQEGDKETQYF.

CDR3 loop: CASSEVTSGSGETQYF. CDR3 sequence (DNA): TGTGCCAGCAGTGAAGTTACTAGCGGGAGTGGAGAGACCCAGTACTTC. This chain joins TRBV2 and TRBJ2-5; 11 bases agree with TRBD2. V trimming: 1 base; J trimming: 4 bases; junction bases outside the gene matches: 5. Germline CDR1 and CDR2: SNHLY and FYNNEI. The CDR3 runs to 16 residues.

In this sample, this clonotype turned up many times. J is TRBJ1-1 and V is TRBV4-1, with D unclear. The CDR3 runs to 18 residues. The V gene's germline CDR1 is MGHRA and CDR2 YSYEKL. Trimming removed 0 bases at V and 1 base at J, with 18 bases between. This CDR3 reads CASSQEPRRAEKNTEAFF. CDR3 DNA: TGCGCCAGCAGCCAAGAACCCCGTCGGGCGGAGAAGAACACTGAAGCTTTCTTT.

This clonotype occurred many times. The rearrangement uses TRBV5-5 and TRBJ1-2; D possibly corresponds to TRBD1 (6 bases). The CDR3 is made up of 14 amino acids. The germline gives CDR1 SGHKS, CDR2 YYEKEE (reference sequence). Trimming shortened V by 4 bases and J by 3 bases, and 13 bases separated the two germline ends. CDR3 in DNA: TGTGCCAGCAGCCCGGGCGGGGGCTACTATGGCTACACCTTC. It translates to CASSPGGGYYGYTF.

The chain uses TRBV29-1 and TRBJ1-2, with 7 bases matching TRBD1. The V segment lost 3 bases and the J segment 3 bases; nucleotides outside the gene matches: 4. The CDR3 is 13 amino acids. Germline V lookup: CDR1 SQVTM, CDR2 ANQGSEA. The DNA for the CDR3 is TGCAGCGTTGAGAAGGGGGCGTACTATGGCTACACCTTC. Protein sequence: CSVEKGAYYGYTF.

This chain uses TRBV19 with TRBJ1-1; 7 bases are a match to TRBD1. This CDR3 spans 13 amino acids. Germline assignment: CDR1 LNHDA and CDR2 SQIVND (reference sequence). J lost 5 bases, V lost 3 bases, and 3 bases had no gene match. The CDR3 sequence is CASSIGRGTEAFF. CDR3 DNA sequence: TGTGCCAGTAGTATCGGCAGGGGGACTGAAGCTTTCTTT.